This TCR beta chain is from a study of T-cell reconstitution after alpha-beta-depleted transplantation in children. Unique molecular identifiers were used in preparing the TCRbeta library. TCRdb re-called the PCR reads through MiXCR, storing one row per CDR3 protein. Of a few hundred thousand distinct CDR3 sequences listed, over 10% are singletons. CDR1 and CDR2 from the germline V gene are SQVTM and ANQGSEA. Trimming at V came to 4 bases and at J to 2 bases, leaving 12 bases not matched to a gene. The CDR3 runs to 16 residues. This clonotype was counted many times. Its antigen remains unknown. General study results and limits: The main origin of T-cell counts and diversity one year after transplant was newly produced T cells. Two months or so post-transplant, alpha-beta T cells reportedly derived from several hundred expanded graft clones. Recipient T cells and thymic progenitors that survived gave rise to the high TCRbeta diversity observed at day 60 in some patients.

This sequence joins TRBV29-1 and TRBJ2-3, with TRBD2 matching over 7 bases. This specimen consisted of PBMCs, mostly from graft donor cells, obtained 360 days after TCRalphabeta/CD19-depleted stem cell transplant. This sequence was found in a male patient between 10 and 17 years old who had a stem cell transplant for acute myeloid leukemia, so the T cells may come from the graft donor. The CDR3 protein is CSVGGSRDYNTDTQYF. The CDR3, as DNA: TGCAGCGTTGGGGGCTCCCGGGACTACAACACAGATACGCAGTATTTT.